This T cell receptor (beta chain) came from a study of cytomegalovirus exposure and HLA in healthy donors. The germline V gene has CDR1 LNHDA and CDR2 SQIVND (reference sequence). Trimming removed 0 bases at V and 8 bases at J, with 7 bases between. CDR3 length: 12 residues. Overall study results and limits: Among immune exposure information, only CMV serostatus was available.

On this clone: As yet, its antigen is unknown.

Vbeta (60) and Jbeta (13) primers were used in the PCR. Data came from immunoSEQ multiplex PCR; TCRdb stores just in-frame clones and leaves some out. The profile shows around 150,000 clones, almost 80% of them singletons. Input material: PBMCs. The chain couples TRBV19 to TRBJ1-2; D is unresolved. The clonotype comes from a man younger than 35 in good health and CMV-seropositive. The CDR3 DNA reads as TGTGCCAGTAGTATAGATGTTGGCGGCTACACCTTC. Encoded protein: CASSIDVGGYTF. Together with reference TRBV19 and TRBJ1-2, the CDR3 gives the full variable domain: DGGITQSPKYLFRKEGQNVTLSCEQNLNHDAMYWYRQDPGQGLRLIYYSQIVNDFQKGDIAEGYSVSREKKESFPLTVTSAQKNPTAFYLCASSIDVGGYTFGSGTRLTVV.